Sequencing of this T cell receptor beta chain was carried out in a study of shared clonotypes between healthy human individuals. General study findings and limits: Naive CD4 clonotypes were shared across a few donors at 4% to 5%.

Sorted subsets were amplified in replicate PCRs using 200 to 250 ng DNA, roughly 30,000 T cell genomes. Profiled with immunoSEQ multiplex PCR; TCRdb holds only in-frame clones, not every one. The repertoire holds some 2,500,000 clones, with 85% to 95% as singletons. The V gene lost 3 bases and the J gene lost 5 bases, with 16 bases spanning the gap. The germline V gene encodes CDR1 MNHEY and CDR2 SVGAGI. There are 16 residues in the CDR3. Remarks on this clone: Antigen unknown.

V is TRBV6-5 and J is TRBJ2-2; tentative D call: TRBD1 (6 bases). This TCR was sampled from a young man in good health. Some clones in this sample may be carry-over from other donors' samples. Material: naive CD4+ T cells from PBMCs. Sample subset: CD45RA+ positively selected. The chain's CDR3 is CASSYGVGARTGELFF. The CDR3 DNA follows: TGTGCCAGCAGTTATGGTGTGGGGGCGCGGACCGGGGAGCTGTTTTTT.